This TCR beta chain was recorded in a study of blood T cell repertoires in COVID-19. About the study: COVID-19 samples, acute and convalescent, were from the United States, Italy and Spain. T cells, B-cell-depleted T cells, or PBMCs supplied cDNA or gDNA.

J was trimmed by 3 bases and V by 3 bases; bases with no gene match: 8. The CDR3 runs 16 residues. Looked up from germline, CDR1 is SGHRS and CDR2 is YFSETQ. Repertoires were generated with immunoSEQ multiplex PCR, while TCRdb's copy carries only in-frame clones and drops some. Among 28,000 or so clones listed, over 90% were seen once. The TCR was taken from a human donor in a cohort sampled during active COVID-19. Sequencing used peripheral blood. The chain combines TRBV5-1 with TRBJ2-7; 11 nucleotides line up with TRBD1. Here the CDR3 DNA reads TGCGCCAGCAGCTATGGGTCCGGGACAGGGGGCTACGAGCAGTACTTC. Its protein is CASSYGSGTGGYEQYF.